These 26 T cell receptor beta chains were sequenced from one sample in a study of beta chain features in type 1 diabetes. What was sequenced were expressed TCRB transcripts, since all of the isolated RNA had been reverse transcribed. Sequencing used immunoSEQ multiplex PCR; TCRdb keeps in-frame clones, though not all of them. Of 350,000 to 450,000 clones listed, over 12% were seen once; the top ten hold 0.019%. Sequencing was performed on naive CD4+ T cells from blood. Receptors originate from a young woman in good health.

This clone has only a few counts. The chain carries TRBV18 and TRBJ2-5, with D possibly being TRBD2 (6 bases). This CDR3 comprises 12 residues. Germline V gives CDR1 KGHSH, CDR2 LQKENI. Trimming removed 6 bases from V and 4 bases from J, with 9 bases in between. CDR3 sequence reads: CASSLTRETQYF. DNA of the CDR3: TGTGCCAGCTCCCTGACTAGAGAGACCCAGTACTTC. Full variable domain (outside the CDR3, taken from reference TRBV18 and TRBJ2-5): NAGVMQNPRHLVRRRGQEARLRCSPMKGHSHVYWYRQLPEEGLKFMVYLQKENIIDESGMPKERFSAEFPKEGPSILRIQQVVRGDSAAYFCASSLTRETQYFGPGTRLLVL.

This clone has just a few counts. The chain is built from TRBV5-1 and TRBJ2-6, with 9 bases identical to TRBD1. Per the germline V gene, CDR1 is SGHRS and CDR2 is YFSETQ. There are 18 residues in the CDR3. V was clipped by 4 bases and J by 3 bases; unmatched bases: 11. The CDR3 nucleotides read TGCGCCAGCAGCCCCGGACCAGGGACAGGGAATGGGGCCAACGTCCTGACTTTC. Its translation is CASSPGPGTGNGANVLTF.

The gene calls are TRBV5-4 and TRBJ2-2; D call uncertain. V lost 1 base and J 0 bases, leaving 7 bases between the germline ends. Germline CDR1 is SGHNT and CDR2 is YYREEE (reference sequence). The CDR3 runs 15 residues. CDR3 region: CASSLSAANTGELFF. The CDR3 nucleotides read TGTGCCAGCAGCTTGAGCGCAGCGAACACCGGGGAGCTGTTTTTT.

This clone has a handful of counts. J is TRBJ1-4 and V is TRBV28; the D is unclear. Trimming took 8 bases from V and 7 from J, leaving 11 bases between them. The CDR3 totals 12 residues. Germline values: CDR1 MDHEN, CDR2 SYDVKM. CDR3 protein: CASSPLSEKLFF. CDR3 coding DNA: TGTGCCAGCTCCCCCCTTTCTGAAAAACTGTTTTTT.

This clone has more than one count but fewer than ten. The rearrangement joins TRBV30 to TRBJ2-3; no firm D call. The CDR3 consists of 12 residues. CDR1 is GTSNPN, CDR2 SVGIG, per germline (reference sequence). The V end was cut by 0 bases, the J end by 4 bases, with 5 bases between. Here the CDR3 reads CAWSVNSDTQYF. The CDR3 bases are TGTGCCTGGAGTGTGAACTCAGATACGCAGTATTTT.

This clone was recorded a few times. CDR3 sequence reads: CSVLDTGTYEQYF. CDR3 bases: TGCAGCGTTCTAGACACAGGGACCTACGAGCAGTACTTC. The chain joins TRBV29-1 to TRBJ2-7, with a tentative D call TRBD1 (6 bases). This CDR3 spans 13 amino acids. Germline CDR1 and CDR2: SQVTM and ANQGSEA. V gave up 5 bases and J gave up 2 bases, with 13 bases separating them.

J is TRBJ2-7 and V is TRBV21-1; the D call in the table, TRBD2, was not verified against the DNA. TRBV21-1 is termed a pseudogene. CDR3 length: 17 amino acids. CDR3 loop: CASSKAEGQGLADEQYF. The CDR3 DNA reads TGTGCCAGCAGCAAAGCGGAGGGGCAGGGTCTAGCGGACGAGCAGTACTTC.

The chain employs TRBV6-5 and TRBJ2-3, with TRBD2 matching over 7 bases. Germline CDR1 reads MNHEY; CDR2 reads SVGAGI. This CDR3 is built from 14 residues. The trim removed 6 bases at V and 6 bases at J, leaving 9 bases unmatched. The CDR3: CASRTGRERDTQYF. The CDR3 DNA follows: TGTGCCAGCAGGACGGGGCGGGAGAGGGATACGCAGTATTTT.

There are a few counts of this clone. The chain has TRBV6-1 and TRBJ2-5; no reliable D call. Germline assignment: CDR1 MNHNS and CDR2 SASEGT. The CDR3 spans 13 residues. With 8 bases removed from V and 5 bases from J, the gap between germline ends came to 15 bases. The chain's CDR3 is CASSPRQRETQYF. The CDR3 nucleotides read TGTGCCAGCTCTCCACGACAACGTGAGACCCAGTACTTC.

The chain employs TRBV7-2 and TRBJ2-3, with 11 bases matching TRBD2. With V trimmed by 3 bases and J by 5 bases, 4 bases remained unmatched. There are 15 residues in the CDR3. Germline V gene sequence: CDR1 SGHTA, CDR2 FQGNSA. In nucleotides, the CDR3 is TGTGCCAGCAGCTTCGTAGGACTAGCGGGAGATACGCAGTATTTT. This sequence encodes CASSFVGLAGDTQYF.

This clone has only a few counts. The gene calls are TRBV30 and TRBJ2-7, with TRBD1 identical over 10 bases. CDR1 is GTSNPN, CDR2 SVGIG, per germline (reference sequence). The trim removed 3 bases at V and 1 base at J, leaving 3 bases unmatched. CDR3 length: 14 residues. The CDR3 loop is CAWRGQGGSYEQYF. The CDR3 nucleotides read TGTGCCTGGAGAGGACAGGGGGGTTCCTACGAGCAGTACTTC.

The V and J genes are TRBV19 and TRBJ2-5; a possible D gene is TRBD1 (6 bases). The ends were cut back, 7 bases at V and 4 bases at J, with 13 bases in the middle. Per germline, CDR1 LNHDA and CDR2 SQIVND (reference sequence). This CDR3 is 13 amino acids long. This CDR3 is CASKGGFGETQYF. DNA for the CDR3: TGTGCCAGTAAAGGGGGTTTTGGAGAGACCCAGTACTTC.

This clone was counted between two and nine times. The rearrangement links TRBV7-2 to TRBJ2-7; a weak D match, TRBD2 (6 bases). V lost 3 bases and J lost 4, with 19 bases in between. Germline-derived CDR1 and CDR2 are SGHTA and FQGNSA. The CDR3 length is 16 residues. In DNA, the CDR3 is TGTGCCAGCAGCTTCGGAAGTCCGGGACTGAGATACGAGCAGTACTTC. Encoded protein: CASSFGSPGLRYEQYF.

A few counts support this clone. The chain recombines TRBV2 with TRBJ2-7, with a possible D match to TRBD2 (5 bases). The CDR3 consists of 14 residues. Between the trimmed V and J ends, which lost 6 bases and 0 bases, there was a span of 12 bases. Germline V gene lookup returns CDR1 SNHLY and CDR2 FYNNEI. The CDR3 here is CASRVGVSSYEQYF. DNA for the CDR3: TGTGCCAGCAGGGTGGGAGTGAGCTCCTACGAGCAGTACTTC.

This sequence joins TRBV5-1 and TRBJ1-1; D gene uncertain. Germline loops: CDR1 SGHRS, CDR2 YFSETQ. This CDR3 comprises 14 residues. Trimming removed 0 bases from V and 2 bases from J, with 8 bases in between. The CDR3 spells CASSLDGENTEAFF. The DNA of the CDR3 is TGCGCCAGCAGCTTGGACGGAGAAAACACTGAAGCTTTCTTT.

This clone has a handful of counts. The chain couples TRBV30 to TRBJ2-1; 7 bases align to TRBD2. Germline V gene lookup returns CDR1 GTSNPN and CDR2 SVGIG (reference sequence). The CDR3 covers 13 residues. V lost 4 bases, J lost 6 bases, and 6 bases stayed unmatched. The CDR3 loop reads CAWKQLAPNEQFF. The CDR3 coding sequence is TGTGCCTGGAAACAACTAGCGCCCAATGAGCAGTTCTTC.

This clone was counted a few times. CDR3 loop: CASSQVWTAGNPNEKLFF. The CDR3 DNA is TGCGCCAGCAGCCAAGTATGGACCGCAGGGAATCCTAATGAAAAACTGTTTTTT. The chain combines TRBV4-3 with TRBJ1-4; a possible D gene is TRBD1 (5 bases). The germline gives CDR1 LGHNA, CDR2 YSLEER. The CDR3 is made up of 18 amino acids. V was clipped by 1 base and J by 3 bases, with 18 bases between them.

The rearrangement links TRBV4-2 to TRBJ2-3; TRBD2 might be the D (6 bases). CDR1 and CDR2 (germline): LGHNA, YNFKEQ. The V and J ends lost 0 bases and 0 bases respectively, with 10 bases between them. The CDR3 covers 16 residues. The CDR3 sequence: CASSQEPGESTDTQYF. CDR3 nucleotides: TGTGCCAGCAGCCAAGAACCGGGAGAGAGCACAGATACGCAGTATTTT.

This clone was observed a few times. The chain couples TRBV2 to TRBJ2-3; tentative D call: TRBD2 (5 bases). The germline V and J ends were trimmed by 7 bases and 0 bases, with 14 bases remaining between them. This CDR3 region has 15 residues. Germline CDR1 and CDR2: SNHLY and FYNNEI. The CDR3 protein is CASKEGSHSTDTQYF. CDR3 coding DNA: TGTGCCAGCAAAGAAGGGAGTCACAGCACAGATACGCAGTATTTT.

This chain joins TRBV5-4 and TRBJ1-2; 7 bases fit TRBD1. The ends lost 4 bases at V and 4 bases at J; junction bases unmatched: 10. CDR3 length equals 15 residues. CDR1 is SGHNT and CDR2 is YYREEE in the germline V gene (reference sequence). As DNA, the CDR3 is TGTGCCAGCAGCCATGACAGGGTGTTTTTCTATGGCTACACCTTC. Translation: CASSHDRVFFYGYTF.

This clone was picked up a small number of times. The chain uses TRBV7-2 and TRBJ2-7; D is uncertain. The CDR3 loop spans 16 amino acids. V was clipped by 0 bases and J by 5 bases, with 17 bases between them. The germline CDR1 and CDR2 sequences are SGHTA and FQGNSA. CDR3 DNA sequence: TGTGCCAGCAGCTTAGCGAAATCGCTGACTCCGGACGAGCAGTACTTC. Amino acid sequence: CASSLAKSLTPDEQYF.

The V gene is TRBV10-3, the J gene TRBJ2-7; 11 bases align to TRBD2. Per the germline V gene, CDR1 is ENHRY and CDR2 is SYGVKD. V trimming: 10 bases; J trimming: 5 bases; junction bases outside the gene matches: 7. The CDR3 is 13 residues long. The chain's CDR3 is CASGLAGGHEQYF. The CDR3 DNA sequence: TGTGCCAGCGGACTAGCGGGTGGCCACGAGCAGTACTTC.

V gene TRBV18 combines with J gene TRBJ2-7; D is unclear. The length of the CDR3 is 13 residues. Per germline, CDR1 KGHSH and CDR2 LQKENI. Trimming left V 0 bases short and J 5 bases short, with 8 bases between. The CDR3 reads CASSPPVLDEQYF. CDR3 sequence (DNA): TGTGCCAGCTCACCACCGGTTTTAGACGAGCAGTACTTC.

This chain connects TRBV27 to TRBJ2-7; D unclear. The CDR3 length is 15 residues. Germline CDR1 is MNHEY and CDR2 is SMNVEV (reference sequence). The ends were cut back, 0 bases at V and 2 bases at J, with 11 bases in the middle. The CDR3 sequence: CASSLSQRETYEQYF. The CDR3 DNA follows: TGTGCCAGCAGTTTATCGCAGCGTGAAACCTACGAGCAGTACTTC.

This chain links TRBV30 with TRBJ1-1; the D is unclear. The CDR3 sequence is 12 residues long. Trimming removed 3 bases from V and 7 bases from J, with 12 bases in between. Germline V gives CDR1 GTSNPN, CDR2 SVGIG (reference sequence). This chain's CDR3 is CAWRVNSGEAFF. The CDR3 DNA reads as TGTGCCTGGAGGGTGAACAGTGGTGAAGCTTTCTTT.

This sequence joins TRBV30 and TRBJ1-1, with 7 bases aligning to TRBD1. The ends lost 3 bases at V and 4 bases at J; junction bases unmatched: 8. Germline V gives CDR1 GTSNPN, CDR2 SVGIG (reference sequence). The CDR3 is made up of 14 amino acids. Written as DNA, the CDR3 is TGTGCCTGGAGCATACAAACAGGGGCCACTGAAGCTTTCTTT. The encoded protein is CAWSIQTGATEAFF.